Reported below is one T cell receptor beta chain. TCRdb keeps only in-frame clones here, not all; method: immunoSEQ multiplex PCR. The repertoire holds 200,000 or so clones, around 80% seen once, with over 10% in the top ten. Germline V gives CDR1 SGHRS, CDR2 YFSETQ. V lost 4 bases, J lost 4 bases, and 15 bases lay in between. CDR3 length equals 14 residues. This record comes from a study of cytomegalovirus exposure and HLA in healthy donors. Sample: PBMCs. This TCR was sampled from a young woman in good health and CMV-seropositive. V is TRBV5-1 and J is TRBJ2-7; tentative D call: TRBD1 (5 bases). Here the CDR3 reads CASSPSRALYEQYF. CDR3 nucleotide sequence: TGCGCCAGCAGCCCCAGCAGGGCCTTATACGAGCAGTACTTC.